These 4 T cell receptor beta chains share one sample of origin, sequenced in a study of CD8 T cells in ankylosing spondylitis. TCRdb independently ran MiXCR on the 5' RACE reads; one entry per CDR3 protein. This sample yields 250,000 to 300,000 distinct CDR3 sequences, of which over 15% are seen a single time; around a third belongs to the top ten. Sequences were obtained from blood, either unsorted or a sorted T cell fraction (not recorded which). These receptors all come from a male donor with ankylosing spondylitis or in good health (not recorded which).

There are a few counts of this clonotype. The rearrangement uses TRBV5-1 and TRBJ1-1, with D perhaps TRBD1 (5 bases). Trimming took off 2 bases at V and 3 bases at J, with 11 bases between the two ends. CDR1 and CDR2 from the germline V gene are SGHRS and YFSETQ. The CDR3 length is 14 residues. In DNA form, the CDR3 reads TGCGCCAGCAGCTTCGCAGGAGGGGACACTGAAGCTTTCTTT. Its protein product is CASSFAGGDTEAFF.

The chain couples TRBV6-1 to TRBJ1-1; D unclear. V was shortened by 5 bases and J by 0 bases, with 13 bases between the two germline ends. CDR3 length: 15 residues. Looked up from germline, CDR1 is MNHNS and CDR2 is SASEGT. The CDR3 bases are TGTGCCAGCAGTAGCAGCCGCCTGATGAACACTGAAGCTTTCTTT. Amino acids: CASSSSRLMNTEAFF.

Only a few counts were recorded for this clonotype. CDR3 sequence reads: CASAYRGPTGELFF. The CDR3 DNA reads as TGTGCCAGCGCTTACAGGGGGCCAACCGGGGAGCTGTTTTTT. The V and J genes are TRBV6-5 and TRBJ2-2; 9 nucleotides agree with TRBD1. V shed 8 bases, J shed 5 bases, and the junction held 6 bases outside the gene matches. The CDR3 covers 14 residues. Germline CDR1 is MNHEY and CDR2 is SVGAGI.

This rearrangement joins TRBV4-1 to TRBJ2-1, with TRBD2 matching 10 bases. The CDR3 has 19 amino acids. V lost 0 bases and J lost 6; bases outside the gene matches: 14. Per the germline V gene, CDR1 is MGHRA and CDR2 is YSYEKL. CDR3 nucleotide sequence: TGCGCCAGCAGCCAAGATCGGCTAGCGGGAGAAGGGGGATTCAATGAGCAGTTCTTC. It codes for CASSQDRLAGEGGFNEQFF.